The entry below gives a single T cell receptor beta chain sequence along with its context. The record originates from a study of blood T cell repertoires in COVID-19. Overall study: Nucleic acid was either cDNA or gDNA, and it came from T cells, B-cell-depleted T cells, or PBMCs.

The CDR3 totals 14 residues. Germline lookup yields CDR1 SQVTM and CDR2 ANQGSEA. Unmatched junction bases numbered 15, after V lost 7 bases and J lost 7 bases. The authors' processing: Nucleated cell counts were estimated from reference gene primer amplification. Assay used: immunoSEQ multiplex PCR; TCRdb lists only in-frame clones, some missing. D and trimming were read from the DNA, whereas the V and J calls and clone size are those reported in that table. The table lists more than 95,000 clones, 70% to 85% of them singletons. The sample taken for sequencing was peripheral blood. This TCR came from a man between 70 and 80 years old with active or convalescent COVID-19. The chain recombines TRBV29-1 with TRBJ2-5; 7 bases agree with TRBD2. The CDR3 bases are TGCAGCGGGGAGATAAGGCGGGAGACGGGGACCCAGTACTTC. It yields the protein CSGEIRRETGTQYF.